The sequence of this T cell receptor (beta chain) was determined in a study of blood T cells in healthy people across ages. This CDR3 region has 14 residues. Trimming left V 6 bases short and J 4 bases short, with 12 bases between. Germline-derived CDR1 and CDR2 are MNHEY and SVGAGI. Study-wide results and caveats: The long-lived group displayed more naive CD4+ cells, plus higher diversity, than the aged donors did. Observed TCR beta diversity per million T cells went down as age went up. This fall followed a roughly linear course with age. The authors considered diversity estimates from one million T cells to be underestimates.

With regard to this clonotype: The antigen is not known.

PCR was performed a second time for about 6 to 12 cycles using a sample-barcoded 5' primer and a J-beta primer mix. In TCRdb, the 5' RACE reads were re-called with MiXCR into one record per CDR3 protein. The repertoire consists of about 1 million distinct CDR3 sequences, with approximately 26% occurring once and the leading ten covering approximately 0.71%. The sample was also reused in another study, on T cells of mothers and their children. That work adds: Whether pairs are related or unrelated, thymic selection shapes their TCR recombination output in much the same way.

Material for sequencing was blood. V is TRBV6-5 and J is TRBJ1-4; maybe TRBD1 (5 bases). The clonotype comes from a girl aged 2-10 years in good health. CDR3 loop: CASRLTVGNEKLFF. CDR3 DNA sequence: TGTGCCAGCAGATTGACAGTGGGTAATGAAAAACTGTTTTTT.